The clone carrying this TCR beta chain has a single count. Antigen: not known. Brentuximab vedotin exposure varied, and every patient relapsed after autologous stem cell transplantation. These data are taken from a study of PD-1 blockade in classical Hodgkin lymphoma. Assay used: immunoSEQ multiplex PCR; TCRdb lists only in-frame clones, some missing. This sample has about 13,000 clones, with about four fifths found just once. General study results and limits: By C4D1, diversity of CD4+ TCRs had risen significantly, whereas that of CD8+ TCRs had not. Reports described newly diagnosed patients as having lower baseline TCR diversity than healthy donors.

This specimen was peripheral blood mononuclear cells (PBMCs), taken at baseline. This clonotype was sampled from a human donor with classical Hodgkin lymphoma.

The CDR3 coding sequence is TGCGCCAGCAGCTTTGATGTGGGGGCAGCTAACTATGGCTACACCTTC. Translating gives CASSFDVGAANYGYTF. The chain couples TRBV5-1 to TRBJ1-2, with a possible D match to TRBD1 (6 bases). This CDR3 has 16 residues. Trimming stripped 2 bases from V and 0 bases from J, with 14 bases between. Germline CDR1 and CDR2: SGHRS and YFSETQ.